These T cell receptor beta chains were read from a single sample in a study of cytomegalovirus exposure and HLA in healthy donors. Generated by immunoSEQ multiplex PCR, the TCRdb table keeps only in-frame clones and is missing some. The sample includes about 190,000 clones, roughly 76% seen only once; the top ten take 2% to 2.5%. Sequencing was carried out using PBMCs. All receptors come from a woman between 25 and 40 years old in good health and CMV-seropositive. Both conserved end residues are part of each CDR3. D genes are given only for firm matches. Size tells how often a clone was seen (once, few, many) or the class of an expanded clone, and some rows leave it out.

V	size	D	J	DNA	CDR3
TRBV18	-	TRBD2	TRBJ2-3	TGTGCCAGCTCACAAATCAGCGGGACCGGCACAGATACGCAGTATTTT	CASSQISGTGTDTQYF
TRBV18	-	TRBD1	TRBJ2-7	TGTGCCAGCTCACCACCCATAGGGACAGGGGACGAGCAGTACTTC	CASSPPIGTGDEQYF
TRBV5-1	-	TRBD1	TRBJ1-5	TGCGCCAGCAGCACCGGGACAGGGGGCGCGGGGCAGCCCCAGCATTTT	CASSTGTGGAGQPQHF
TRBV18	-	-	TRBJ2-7	TGTGCCAGCTCACCCGCCAGCAGGGGATTGGGACGCGAGCAGTACTTC	CASSPASRGLGREQYF
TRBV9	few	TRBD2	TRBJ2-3	TGTGCCAGCAGCCCTCGGACTAGCGGGGGGGTGGGCCGGACAGATACGCAGTATTTT	CASSPRTSGGVGRTDTQYF
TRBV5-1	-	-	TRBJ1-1	TGCGCCAGCAGCCCCCAAATCCGAGTGAACACTGAAGCTTTCTTT	CASSPQIRVNTEAFF
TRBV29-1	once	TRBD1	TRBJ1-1	TGCAGCGTCGGTACAGGGGGCAGCACTGAAGCTTTCTTT	CSVGTGGSTEAFF
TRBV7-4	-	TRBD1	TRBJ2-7	TGTGCCAGCAGCTTAAGGGGTGGGACAGATACCTACGAGCAGTACTTC	CASSLRGGTDTYEQYF
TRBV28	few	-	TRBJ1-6	TGTGCCAGCAGCTCCCCAGGTTATAATTCACCCCTCCACTTT	CASSSPGYNSPLHF
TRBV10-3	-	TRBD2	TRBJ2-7	TGTGCCATCAGTACAGGGACTAGCGCCTACGAGCAGTACTTC	CAISTGTSAYEQYF
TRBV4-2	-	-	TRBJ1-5	TGTGCCAGCAGCCAAGAGGAGGGTAGCAATCAGCCCCAGCATTTT	CASSQEEGSNQPQHF
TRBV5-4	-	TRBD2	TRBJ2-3	TGTGCCAGCAGTAGGACTAGCGGGGGGGCACTGGATACGCAGTATTTT	CASSRTSGGALDTQYF
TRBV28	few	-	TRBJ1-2	TGTGCCAGCATGCCCCGGGGGACCGCTAACTATGGCTACACCTTC	CASMPRGTANYGYTF
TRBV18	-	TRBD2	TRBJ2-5	TGTGCCAGCTCCCACTCTTTGGGCCTAGCGGGGCAAGAGACCCAGTACTTC	CASSHSLGLAGQETQYF
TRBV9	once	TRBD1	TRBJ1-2	TGTGCCAGCAGCGGGGGACAGACCTATGGCTACACCTTC	CASSGGQTYGYTF
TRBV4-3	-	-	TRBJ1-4	TGCGCCAGCAGCCAAGACCGGGCAACTAATGAAAAACTGTTTTTT	CASSQDRATNEKLFF
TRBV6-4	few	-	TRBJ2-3	TGTGCCAGCAGTGAAAATACGGGGGGCACAGATACGCAGTATTTT	CASSENTGGTDTQYF
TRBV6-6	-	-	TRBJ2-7	TGTGCCAGCAGTTCTAGCAGGGGAGTTTACGAGCAGTACTTC	CASSSSRGVYEQYF
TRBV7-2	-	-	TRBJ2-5	TGTGCCAGCAGCTTCGGGGGTGTAGAGACCCAGTACTTC	CASSFGGVETQYF
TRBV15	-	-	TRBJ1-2	TGTGCCACCAGCAGAACCGGGGCGGGAAATGGCTACACCTTC	CATSRTGAGNGYTF
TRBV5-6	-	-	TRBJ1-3	TGTGCCAGCAGCTGGGGTCCACAGGTAAACTCTGGAAACACCATATATTTT	CASSWGPQVNSGNTIYF
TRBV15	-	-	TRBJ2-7	TGTGCCACCAGCGGCGGGGTCCGGCGGGGAAGTTCCTACGAGCAGTACTTC	CATSGGVRRGSSYEQYF
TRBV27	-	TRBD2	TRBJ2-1	TGTGCCAGCAGTCTAGCGGGGGACCACAATGAGCAGTTCTTC	CASSLAGDHNEQFF
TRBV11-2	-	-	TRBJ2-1	TGTGCCAGCAGCATGGACAGTTACAATGAGCAGTTCTTC	CASSMDSYNEQFF
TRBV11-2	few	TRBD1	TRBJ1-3	TGTGCCAGCAGCATACAGGGGGCTAGTAACACCATATATTTT	CASSIQGASNTIYF
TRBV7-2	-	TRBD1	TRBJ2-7	TGTGCCAGCAGCTTAGGGGCAGGGGGCTATTACGAGCAGTACTTC	CASSLGAGGYYEQYF
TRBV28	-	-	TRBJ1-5	TGTGCCAGCAGTTTAGGGGCCAGTAGCAATCAGCCCCAGCATTTT	CASSLGASSNQPQHF
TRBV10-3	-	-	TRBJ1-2	TGTGCCATCGGGGCGGGGGAGGACTATGGCTACACCTTC	CAIGAGEDYGYTF
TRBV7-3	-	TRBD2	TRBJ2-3	TGTGCCAGCGGGGACGGGAGGACAGATACGCAGTATTTT	CASGDGRTDTQYF